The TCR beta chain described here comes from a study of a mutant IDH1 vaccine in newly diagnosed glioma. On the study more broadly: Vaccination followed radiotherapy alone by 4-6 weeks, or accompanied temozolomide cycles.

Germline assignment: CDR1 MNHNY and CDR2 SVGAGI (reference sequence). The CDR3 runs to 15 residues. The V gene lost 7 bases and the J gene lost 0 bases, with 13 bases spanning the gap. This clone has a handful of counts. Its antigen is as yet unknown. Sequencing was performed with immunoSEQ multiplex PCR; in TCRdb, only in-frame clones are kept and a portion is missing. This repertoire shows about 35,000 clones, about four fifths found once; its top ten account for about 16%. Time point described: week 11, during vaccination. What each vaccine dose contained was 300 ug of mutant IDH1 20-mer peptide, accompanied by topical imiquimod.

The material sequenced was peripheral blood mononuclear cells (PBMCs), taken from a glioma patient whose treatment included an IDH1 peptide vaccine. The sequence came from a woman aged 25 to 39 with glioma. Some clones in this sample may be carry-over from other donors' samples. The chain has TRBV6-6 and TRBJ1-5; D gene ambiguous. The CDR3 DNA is TGTGCCAGCACGGAATTGAAGTATAGCAATCAGCCCCAGCATTTT. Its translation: CASTELKYSNQPQHF.